This T cell receptor beta chain was identified in a study of T cell repertoires in cytomegalovirus infection. Turning to the study itself: It was the public TCR beta signatures that indicated both CMV infection and matching HLA type.

TCRdb itself ran the reads through MiXCR, one entry per CDR3 protein. The table records about 400,000 distinct CDR3 sequences, 18% of them present only once. Findings of the study overall: The ex vivo response was dominated by HLA-C-restricted CMV-specific TCR beta clonotypes.

Comment on this clonotype: Its cognate antigen is unknown.

The TCR was taken from a human donor in good health (CMV status not recorded). Some clones in this sample may be carry-over from other donors' samples. The sequenced material came from PBMCs.

CDR3 amino acids: CASSQGQGTLGGSPLHF. For the CDR3, the DNA is TGCGCCAGCAGTCAAGGACAGGGGACCCTAGGAGGCTCACCCCTCCACTTT. This chain joins TRBV23-1 and TRBJ1-6; 9 bases are a match to TRBD1. TRBV23-1 is flagged as an ORF with uncertain function. The junction had 12 bases not matched to a gene; V was cut back by 2 bases and J by 10 bases. The CDR3 consists of 17 residues.